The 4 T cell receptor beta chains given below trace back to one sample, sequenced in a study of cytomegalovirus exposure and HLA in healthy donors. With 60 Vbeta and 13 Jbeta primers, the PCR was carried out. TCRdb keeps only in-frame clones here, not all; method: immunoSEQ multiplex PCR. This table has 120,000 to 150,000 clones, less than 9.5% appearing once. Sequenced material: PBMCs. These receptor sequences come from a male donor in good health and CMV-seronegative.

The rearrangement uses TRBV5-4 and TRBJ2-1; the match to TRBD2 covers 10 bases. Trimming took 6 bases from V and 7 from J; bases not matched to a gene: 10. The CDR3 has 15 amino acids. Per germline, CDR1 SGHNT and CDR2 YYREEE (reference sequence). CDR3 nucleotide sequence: TGTGCCAGCACCCCCGTGAGTAGCGGGGGGAATGAGCAGTTCTTC. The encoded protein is CASTPVSSGGNEQFF.

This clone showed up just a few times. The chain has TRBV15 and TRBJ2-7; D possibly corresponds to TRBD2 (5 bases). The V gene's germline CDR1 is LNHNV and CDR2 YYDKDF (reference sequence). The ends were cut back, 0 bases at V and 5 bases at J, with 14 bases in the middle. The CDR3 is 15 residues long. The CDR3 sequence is CATSRDLRGSHEQYF. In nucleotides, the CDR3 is TGTGCCACCAGCAGAGATCTACGGGGTTCCCACGAGCAGTACTTC.

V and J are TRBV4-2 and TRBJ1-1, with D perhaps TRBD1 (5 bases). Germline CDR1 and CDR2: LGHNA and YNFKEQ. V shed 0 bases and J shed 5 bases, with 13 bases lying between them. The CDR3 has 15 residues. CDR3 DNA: TGTGCCAGCAGCCAAGAGGCGGGGGATTGGACTGAAGCTTTCTTT. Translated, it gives CASSQEAGDWTEAFF.

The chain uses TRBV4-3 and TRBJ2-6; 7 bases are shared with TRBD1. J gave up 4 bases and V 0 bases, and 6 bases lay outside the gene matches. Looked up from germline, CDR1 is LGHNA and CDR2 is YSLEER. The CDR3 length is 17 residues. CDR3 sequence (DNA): TGCGCCAGCAGCCAAGACCCGACAGGGACAGGGGCCAACGTCCTGACTTTC. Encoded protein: CASSQDPTGTGANVLTF.